A single sample is the source of the 5 T cell receptor beta chains below, sequenced in a study of T cells in narcolepsy. These receptors' targets are unknown. Produced via immunoSEQ multiplex PCR; TCRdb's table is partial and in-frame only. The sample lists fewer than 1,500 clones, approximately 40% occurring once. The sample consisted of cultured CD8+ T cells from cerebrospinal fluid. Receptor source: a human donor with narcolepsy.

This clone qualifies as large (0.1 to 1%). This sequence joins TRBV5-1 and TRBJ2-7; D unclear. The CDR3 totals 16 residues. V lost 4 bases to trimming and J lost 3 bases, with 20 bases between them. The germline gives CDR1 SGHRS, CDR2 YFSETQ. CDR3 sequence: CASSPLNSPSFYEQYF. The CDR3, as DNA: TGCGCCAGCAGCCCACTTAACTCCCCCTCCTTCTACGAGCAGTACTTC.

With respect to this clone: A far larger clone is one base from this, pointing to a likely read error. The V gene is TRBV7-8, the J gene TRBJ1-2; TRBD1 is a possible D gene (5 bases). From germline, CDR1 is SGHVS and CDR2 FQNEAQ. V shed 7 bases and J shed 7 bases, with 16 bases lying between them. The CDR3 contains 13 residues. The CDR3 DNA reads TGTGCCAGCACCTTGGGGGGAGTGTCTGGCTACACCTTC. As protein: CASTLGGVSGYTF.

The gene calls are TRBV7-9 and TRBJ2-5; 7 bases match TRBD2. Germline V CDR1 and CDR2: SEHNR, FQNEAQ (reference sequence). The trim removed 1 base at V and 5 bases at J, leaving 4 bases unmatched. The CDR3 runs 14 residues. The CDR3 loop reads CASSLVLGGETQYF. CDR3 nucleotides: TGTGCCAGCAGCTTAGTCTTGGGGGGGGAGACCCAGTACTTC.

This chain connects TRBV5-1 to TRBJ2-1, with 7 bases identical to TRBD2. The CDR3 contains 16 residues. Per the germline V gene, CDR1 is SGHRS and CDR2 is YFSETQ. The V segment lost 0 bases and the J segment 4 bases; nucleotides outside the gene matches: 7. CDR3 loop: CASSLGSGLLYNEQFF. CDR3 DNA sequence: TGCGCCAGCAGCTTGGGGTCGGGACTACTATACAATGAGCAGTTCTTC.

The chain is built from TRBV19 and TRBJ1-2, with no clear D. Germline V gene sequence: CDR1 LNHDA, CDR2 SQIVND (reference sequence). This CDR3 region has 13 residues. V gave up 3 bases and J gave up 8 bases, with 13 bases separating them. The CDR3, as DNA: TGTGCCAGTAGTATCACCTCGATCCTGGGCTACACCTTC. This translates into CASSITSILGYTF.